These 21 T cell receptor beta chains came from one sample sequenced in a study of Graves' ophthalmopathy and Graves' hyperthyroidism. The study amplified TCR beta CDR3 regions using RNA transcripts. First-round RT-PCR with HTBI primers preceded a second-round multiplex PCR. TCRdb re-called the multiplex PCR reads through MiXCR, storing one row per CDR3 protein. The data show 500,000 to 800,000 distinct CDR3 sequences, over 40% seen once. The source material was peripheral blood. All receptors derive from an adult man with Graves' ophthalmopathy.

Worth noting for this clonotype: The junction departs from germline at one end; a sequencing error may be responsible. The chain is built from TRBV10-3 and TRBJ1-1; D gene uncertain. Germline CDR1 is ENHRY and CDR2 is SYGVKD. CDR3 length: 15 residues. The CDR3 loop is CASSPQVALNTGAFF. The CDR3 bases are TGTGCCAGCAGTCCTCAGGTGGCCCTGAACACTGGAGCTTTCTTT.

On this clonotype itself: Because it lacks the conserved phenylalanine or tryptophan at the end, this CDR3 is likely a read error. It is unclear where the CDR3 begins or ends on the DNA, so no DNA is shown, and the CDR3 is as TCRdb lists it. V gene TRBV2 combines with J gene TRBJ2-7; the D call of TRBD2 is as the table states it, not checked on the DNA. The CDR3 extends over 8 residues, inclusive of both ends. Germline-derived CDR1 and CDR2 are SNHLY and FYNNEI. The CDR3 loop reads CASSFEWR.

In its sample, this clonotype was seen many times. V gene TRBV25-1 combines with J gene TRBJ2-7; D is ambiguous. V lost 3 bases and J 2 bases, leaving 11 bases between the germline ends. Germline loops: CDR1 MGHDK, CDR2 SYGVNS. The CDR3 has 14 amino acids. The CDR3 spells CASSDRRPPYEQYF. Here the CDR3 DNA reads TGTGCCAGCAGTGACAGGAGACCTCCCTACGAGCAGTACTTC.

V is TRBV25-1 and J is TRBJ2-1; a possible D gene is TRBD2 (5 bases). Germline lookup yields CDR1 MGHDK and CDR2 SYGVNS. The CDR3 sequence is 14 residues long. The V gene lost 6 bases and the J gene lost 1 base, with 10 bases spanning the gap. CDR3 protein: CASSSRESYNEQFF. CDR3 DNA: TGTGCCAGCAGCTCCCGGGAATCCTACAATGAGCAGTTCTTC.

This clonotype was found many times. The chain links TRBV7-7 to TRBJ2-2; D is undetermined. V lost 1 base, J lost 1 base, and 7 bases lay in between. Germline CDR1 reads SSHAT; CDR2 reads FNYEAQ (reference sequence). The CDR3 spans 15 residues. The CDR3 region has the DNA TGTGCCAGCAGCTTAGGGGCCCAGAACACCGGGGAGCTGTTTTTT. Protein product: CASSLGAQNTGELFF.

The rearrangement joins TRBV7-2 to TRBJ2-2, with 8 bases aligning to TRBD2. Germline CDR1 SGHTA, CDR2 FQGNSA. Trimming at V came to 7 bases and at J to 3 bases, leaving 4 bases not matched to a gene. The CDR3 is made up of 14 amino acids. The CDR3 is CASMRGAHTGELFF. CDR3 bases: TGTGCCAGCATGCGGGGGGCCCACACCGGGGAGCTGTTTTTT.

In this sample, this clonotype turned up many times. This sequence joins TRBV29-1 and TRBJ1-1; a weak D match, TRBD1 (5 bases). The CDR3 runs 13 residues. CDR1 SQVTM and CDR2 ANQGSEA come from the germline V gene. V lost 2 bases, J lost 4 bases, and 11 bases lay in between. CDR3 residues: CSVEWGDGTEAFF. CDR3 nucleotides: TGCAGCGTTGAATGGGGGGATGGCACTGAAGCTTTCTTT.

This clonotype was counted at least ten times. The chain carries TRBV29-1 and TRBJ1-1; D is unresolved. Deletions cut 5 bases from V and 1 base from J, with 5 bases between. Germline V gene data show CDR1 as SQVTM and CDR2 as ANQGSEA. The CDR3 length is 11 residues. The CDR3 DNA sequence: TGCAGCGTTACGGGGAACACTGAAGCTTTCTTT. Protein sequence: CSVTGNTEAFF.

Ten or more counts support this clonotype. The chain has TRBV7-3 and TRBJ2-2, with D possibly called TRBD1 or TRBD2 (5 bases each). CDR1 is SGHTA, CDR2 FQGTGA, per germline. V was trimmed by 4 bases and J by 5 bases, leaving 14 bases between them. The CDR3 covers 15 residues. CDR3 sequence (DNA): TGTGCCAGCAGCTCAGGGAGTTGGGGGACCGGGGAGCTGTTTTTT. Translating it yields CASSSGSWGTGELFF.

The chain recombines TRBV7-9 with TRBJ1-4; the match to TRBD1 covers 8 bases. The CDR3 is 14 residues long. With V trimmed by 4 bases and J by 8 bases, 6 bases remained unmatched. Germline V CDR1 and CDR2: SEHNR, FQNEAQ (reference sequence). The CDR3 bases are TGTGCCAGCAGCTACCCAGGGGGCCAGGAAAAACTGTTTTTT. Translating gives CASSYPGGQEKLFF.

Ten or more counts support this clonotype. An end of the junction differs from the germline gene, which may be a read error. The J gene is TRBJ2-7, the V gene TRBV15; weak D call: TRBD1 (6 bases). The CDR3 extends over 13 amino acids. Per germline, CDR1 LNHNV and CDR2 YYDKDF (reference sequence). The CDR3 loop reads CATSRDSRGHLYF. In DNA, the CDR3 is TGTGCCACCAGCAGAGATAGCAGGGGCCATCTTTATTTC.

This clonotype was counted many times. The chain employs TRBV10-2 and TRBJ1-5; no firm D call. Per germline, CDR1 WSHSY and CDR2 SAAADI. Trimming left V 1 base short and J 1 base short, with 5 bases between. The CDR3 consists of 14 residues. CDR3 sequence (DNA): TGCGCCAGCAGTGAGTTAGGAAGCAATCAGCCCCAGCATTTT. This translates into CASSELGSNQPQHF.

The chain has TRBV4-2 and TRBJ2-7; tentatively, D is TRBD1 or TRBD2 (5 bases each). Germline values: CDR1 LGHNA, CDR2 YNFKEQ. The CDR3 spans 17 residues. Trimming removed 0 bases from V and 2 bases from J, with 17 bases in between. CDR3 DNA: TGTGCCAGCAGCCAAGAGGCCCCCGGGACCCTAGCCTACGAGCAGTACTTC. Translation gives CASSQEAPGTLAYEQYF.

V gene TRBV13 combines with J gene TRBJ2-6, with D hard to call. Germline assignment: CDR1 PRHDT and CDR2 FYEKMQ (reference sequence). V lost 5 bases and J 11 bases, leaving 22 bases between the germline ends. There are 16 residues in the CDR3. The CDR3 region has the DNA TGTGCCAGCAGCCGAGACGGGCTCTTGGGGTCCTACGTCCTGACTTTC. This encodes CASSRDGLLGSYVLTF. Drawing the rest from reference TRBV13 and TRBJ2-6, the complete variable domain is AAGVIQSPRHLIKEKRETATLKCYPIPRHDTVYWYQQGPGQDPQFLISFYEKMQSDKGSIPDRFSAQQFSDYHSELNMSSLELGDSALYFCASSRDGLLGSYVLTFGAGSRLTVL.

CDR3 protein: CASSRGLAGIYTGELFF. The CDR3 DNA is TGTGCCAGCAGCAGAGGACTAGCGGGGATTTACACCGGGGAGCTGTTTTTT. The chain recombines TRBV7-6 with TRBJ2-2; 12 nucleotides line up with TRBD2. This CDR3 is 17 amino acids long. The germline V gene encodes CDR1 SGHVS and CDR2 FNYEAQ. With 5 bases clipped from V and 3 bases from J, the junction kept 7 bases outside the gene matches.

On this clonotype: A read error is likely, as this CDR3 ends without the conserved phenylalanine or tryptophan. The DNA is omitted, as the CDR3 cannot be located on it reliably, and the CDR3 follows TCRdb's listing. The V and J genes are TRBV29-1 and TRBJ1-4; the D segment call TRBD1 is taken from the table without a DNA check. Germline assignment: CDR1 SQVTM and CDR2 ANQGSEA. 9 amino acids form the CDR3, both terminal residues included. The chain's CDR3 is CSVTGQGDY.

This clonotype showed up just a few times. V and J are TRBV19 and TRBJ2-2, with D possibly TRBD2 on 5 matching bases. Trimming took 9 bases from V and 4 from J, leaving 9 bases between them. The CDR3 runs 12 residues. Germline V lookup: CDR1 LNHDA, CDR2 SQIVND (reference sequence). The CDR3 DNA reads as TGTGCCAGATCTGAGGGCACCGGGGAGCTGTTTTTT. Translation: CARSEGTGELFF.

For this clonotype: A read error may be the cause here, since a much bigger clone is one base away. The V call is TRBV7-2, the J call TRBJ1-1; TRBD1 is a possible D gene (6 bases). The ends were cut back, 4 bases at V and 7 bases at J, with 10 bases in the middle. This CDR3 has 12 amino acids. Germline lookup yields CDR1 SGHTA and CDR2 FQGNSA. The CDR3 region is CASSSPDSEAFF. CDR3 nucleotides: TGTGCCAGCAGCTCCCCGGACAGTGAAGCTTTCTTT.

The chain uses TRBV15 and TRBJ1-6, with 10 nucleotides matching TRBD1. Germline V gene lookup returns CDR1 LNHNV and CDR2 YYDKDF (reference sequence). This CDR3 has 15 amino acids. V shed 3 bases and J 13 bases; nucleotides not matched to a gene: 9. CDR3 in DNA: TGTGCCACCAGCAGGGATCGACAGGGGGCTCAGCCCCTCCACTTT. It codes for CATSRDRQGAQPLHF.

This sequence joins TRBV25-1 and TRBJ1-1; a possible D gene is TRBD1 (5 bases). The length of the CDR3 is 13 residues. Between the trimmed V and J ends, which lost 6 bases and 6 bases, there was a span of 14 bases. Per germline, CDR1 MGHDK and CDR2 SYGVNS. CDR3 protein: CASSLGVGAEAFF. DNA for the CDR3: TGTGCCAGCAGCTTGGGGGTGGGGGCTGAAGCTTTCTTT.

The chain has TRBV27 and TRBJ1-1; TRBD1 agrees at 11 bases. The CDR3 totals 13 residues. Per the germline V gene, CDR1 is MNHEY and CDR2 is SMNVEV (reference sequence). With V trimmed by 8 bases and J by 3 bases, 2 bases remained unmatched. The CDR3 region is CASAGQGDTEAFF. CDR3 nucleotide sequence: TGTGCCAGCGCGGGACAGGGGGACACTGAAGCTTTCTTT.